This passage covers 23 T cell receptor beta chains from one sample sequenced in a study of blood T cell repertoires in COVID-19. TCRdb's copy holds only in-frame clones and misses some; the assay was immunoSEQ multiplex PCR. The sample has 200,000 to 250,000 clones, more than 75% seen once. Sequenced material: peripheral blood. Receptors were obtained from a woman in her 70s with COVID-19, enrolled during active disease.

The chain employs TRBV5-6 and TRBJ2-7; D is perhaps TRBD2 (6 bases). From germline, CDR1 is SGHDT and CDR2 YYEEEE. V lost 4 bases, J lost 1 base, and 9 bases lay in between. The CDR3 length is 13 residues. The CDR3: CASSRDLSYEQYF. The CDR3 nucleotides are TGTGCCAGCAGCCGGGACTTATCCTACGAGCAGTACTTC.

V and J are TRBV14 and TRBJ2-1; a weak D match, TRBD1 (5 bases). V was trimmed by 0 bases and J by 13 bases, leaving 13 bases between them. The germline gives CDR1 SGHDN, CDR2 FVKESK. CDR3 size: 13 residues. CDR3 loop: CASSQDLRGLQFF. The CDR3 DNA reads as TGTGCCAGCAGCCAAGATTTAAGGGGCTTACAGTTCTTC.

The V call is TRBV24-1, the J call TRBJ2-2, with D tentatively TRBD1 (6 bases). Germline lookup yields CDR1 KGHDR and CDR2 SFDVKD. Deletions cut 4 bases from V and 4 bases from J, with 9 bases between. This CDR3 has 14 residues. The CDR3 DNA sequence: TGTGCCACCAGTGAAACAGGGAGCACCGGGGAGCTGTTTTTT. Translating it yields CATSETGSTGELFF.

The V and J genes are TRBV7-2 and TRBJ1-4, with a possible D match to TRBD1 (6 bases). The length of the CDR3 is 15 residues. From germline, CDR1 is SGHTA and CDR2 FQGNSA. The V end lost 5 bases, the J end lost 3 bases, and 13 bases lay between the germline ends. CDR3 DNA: TGTGCCAGCAGCGAAACACAGGGACCTAATGAAAAACTGTTTTTT. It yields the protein CASSETQGPNEKLFF.

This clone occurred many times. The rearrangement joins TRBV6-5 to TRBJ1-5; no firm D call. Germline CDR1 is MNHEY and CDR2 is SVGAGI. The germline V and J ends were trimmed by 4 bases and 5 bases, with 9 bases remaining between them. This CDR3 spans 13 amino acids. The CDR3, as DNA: TGTGCCAGCAGTTCATCAATTTATCAGCCCCAGCATTTT. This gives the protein CASSSSIYQPQHF.

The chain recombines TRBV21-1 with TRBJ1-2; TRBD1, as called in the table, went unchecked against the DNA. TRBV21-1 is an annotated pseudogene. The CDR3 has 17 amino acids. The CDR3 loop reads CASSKRKGAPTPYGYTF. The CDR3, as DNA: TGTGCCAGCAGCAAAAGAAAAGGGGCTCCCACCCCCTATGGCTACACCTTC.

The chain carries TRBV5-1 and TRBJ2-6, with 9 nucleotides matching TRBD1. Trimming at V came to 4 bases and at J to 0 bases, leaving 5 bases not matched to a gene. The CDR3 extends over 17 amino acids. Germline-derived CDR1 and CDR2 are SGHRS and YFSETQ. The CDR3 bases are TGCGCCAGCAGCCACCGGGACAGGGTCTCTGGGGCCAACGTCCTGACTTTC. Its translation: CASSHRDRVSGANVLTF.

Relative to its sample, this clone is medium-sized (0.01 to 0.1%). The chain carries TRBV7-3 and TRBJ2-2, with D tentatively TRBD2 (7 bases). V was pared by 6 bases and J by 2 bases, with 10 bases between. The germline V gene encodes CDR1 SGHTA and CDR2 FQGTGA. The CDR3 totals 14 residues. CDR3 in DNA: TGTGCCAGCAGAAGCGGGACAAACACCGGGGAGCTGTTTTTT. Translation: CASRSGTNTGELFF.

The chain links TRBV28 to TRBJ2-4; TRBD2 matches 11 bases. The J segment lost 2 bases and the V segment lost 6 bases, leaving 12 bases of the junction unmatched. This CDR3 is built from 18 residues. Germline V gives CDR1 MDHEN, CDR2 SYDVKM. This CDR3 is CASREKAGTSGTKNIQYF. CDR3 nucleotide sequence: TGTGCCAGCAGGGAGAAAGCCGGGACTAGCGGAACCAAAAACATTCAGTACTTC.

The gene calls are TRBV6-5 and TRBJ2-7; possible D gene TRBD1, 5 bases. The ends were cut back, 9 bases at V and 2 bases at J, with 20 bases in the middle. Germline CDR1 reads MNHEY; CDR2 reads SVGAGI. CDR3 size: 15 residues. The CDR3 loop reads CASQSEVGVTYEQYF. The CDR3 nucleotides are TGTGCCAGTCAATCAGAGGTAGGGGTAACCTACGAGCAGTACTTC.

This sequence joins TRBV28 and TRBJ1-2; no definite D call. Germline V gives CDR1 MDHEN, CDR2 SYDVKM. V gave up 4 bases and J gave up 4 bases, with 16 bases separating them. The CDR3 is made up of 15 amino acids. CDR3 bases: TGTGCCAGCAGTTCCCTTACTGCGGATTCCTATGGCTACACCTTC. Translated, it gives CASSSLTADSYGYTF.

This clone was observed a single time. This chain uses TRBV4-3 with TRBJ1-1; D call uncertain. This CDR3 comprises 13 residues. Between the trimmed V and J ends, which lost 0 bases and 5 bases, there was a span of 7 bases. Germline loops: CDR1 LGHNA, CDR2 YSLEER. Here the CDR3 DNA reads TGCGCCAGCAGCCAAGATGAGTGGACTGAAGCTTTCTTT. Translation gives CASSQDEWTEAFF.

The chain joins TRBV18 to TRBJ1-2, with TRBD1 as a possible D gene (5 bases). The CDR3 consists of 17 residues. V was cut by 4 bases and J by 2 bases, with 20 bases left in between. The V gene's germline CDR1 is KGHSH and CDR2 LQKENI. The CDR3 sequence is CASSRGAGPGANYGYTF. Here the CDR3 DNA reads TGTGCCAGCTCACGGGGCGCGGGGCCGGGAGCAAACTATGGCTACACCTTC.

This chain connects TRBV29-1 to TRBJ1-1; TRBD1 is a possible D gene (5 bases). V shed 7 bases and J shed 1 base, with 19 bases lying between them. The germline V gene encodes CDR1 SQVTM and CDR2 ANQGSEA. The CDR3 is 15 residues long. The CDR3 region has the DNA TGCAGCGCAGGAGGGCAGGGCGGGGGGAACACTGAAGCTTTCTTT. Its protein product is CSAGGQGGGNTEAFF.

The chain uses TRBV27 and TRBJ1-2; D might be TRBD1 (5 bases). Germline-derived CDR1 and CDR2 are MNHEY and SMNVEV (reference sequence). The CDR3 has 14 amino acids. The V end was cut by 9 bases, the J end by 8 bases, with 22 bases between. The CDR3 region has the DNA TGTGCCAGTTCCACGTACCCATCAGGGAGGGGCTACACCTTC. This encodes CASSTYPSGRGYTF.

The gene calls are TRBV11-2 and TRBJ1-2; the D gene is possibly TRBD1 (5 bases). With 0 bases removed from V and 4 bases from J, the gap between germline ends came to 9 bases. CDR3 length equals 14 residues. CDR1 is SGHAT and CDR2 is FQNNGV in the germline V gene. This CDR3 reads CASSLDRVTYGYTF. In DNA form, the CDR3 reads TGTGCCAGCAGCTTAGACAGGGTTACCTATGGCTACACCTTC.

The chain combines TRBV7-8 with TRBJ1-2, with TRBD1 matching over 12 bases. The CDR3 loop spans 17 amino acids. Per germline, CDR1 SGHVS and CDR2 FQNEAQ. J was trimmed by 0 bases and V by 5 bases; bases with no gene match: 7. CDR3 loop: CASSPGTGGAPNYGYTF. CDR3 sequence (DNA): TGTGCCAGCAGCCCAGGGACAGGGGGCGCCCCTAACTATGGCTACACCTTC.

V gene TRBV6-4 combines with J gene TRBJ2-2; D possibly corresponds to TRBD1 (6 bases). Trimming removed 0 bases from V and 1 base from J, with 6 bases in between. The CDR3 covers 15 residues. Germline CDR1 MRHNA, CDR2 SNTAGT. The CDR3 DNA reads TGTGCCAGCAGTGACTCACAGGGGAACACCGGGGAGCTGTTTTTT. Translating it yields CASSDSQGNTGELFF.

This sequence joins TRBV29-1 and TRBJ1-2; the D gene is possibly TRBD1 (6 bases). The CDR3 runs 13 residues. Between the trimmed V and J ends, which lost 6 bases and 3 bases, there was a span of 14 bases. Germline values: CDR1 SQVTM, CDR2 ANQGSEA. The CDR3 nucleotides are TGCAGCGTCTACAGGGTCCGGGACTATGGCTACACCTTC. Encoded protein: CSVYRVRDYGYTF.

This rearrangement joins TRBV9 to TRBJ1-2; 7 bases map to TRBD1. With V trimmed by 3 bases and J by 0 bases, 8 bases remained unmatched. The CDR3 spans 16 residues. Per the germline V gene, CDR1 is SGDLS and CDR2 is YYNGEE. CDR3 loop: CASSATGTVPNYGYTF. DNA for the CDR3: TGTGCCAGCAGCGCGACCGGGACAGTCCCTAACTATGGCTACACCTTC.

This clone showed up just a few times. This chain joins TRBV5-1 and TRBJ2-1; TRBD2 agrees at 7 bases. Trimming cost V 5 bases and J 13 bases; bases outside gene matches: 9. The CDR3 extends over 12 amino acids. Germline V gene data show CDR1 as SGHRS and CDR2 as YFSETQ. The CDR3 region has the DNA TGCGCCAGCAGTAGCGGGTTATCGGCCCAGTTCTTC. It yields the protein CASSSGLSAQFF.

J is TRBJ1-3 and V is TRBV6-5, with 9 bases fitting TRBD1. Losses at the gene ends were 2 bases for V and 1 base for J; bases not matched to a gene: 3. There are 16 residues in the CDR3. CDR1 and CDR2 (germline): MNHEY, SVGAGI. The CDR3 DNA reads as TGTGCCAGCAGTTACCAACAGGGGGCGTCTGGAAACACCATATATTTT. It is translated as CASSYQQGASGNTIYF.

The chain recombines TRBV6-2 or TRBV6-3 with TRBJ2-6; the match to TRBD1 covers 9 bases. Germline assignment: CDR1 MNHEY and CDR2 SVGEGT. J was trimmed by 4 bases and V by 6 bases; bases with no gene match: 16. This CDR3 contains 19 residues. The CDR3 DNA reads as TGTGCCAGCAGCCAGAGGGGGACAGGGTTCATTTCCGGGGCCAACGTCCTGACTTTC. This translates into CASSQRGTGFISGANVLTF.